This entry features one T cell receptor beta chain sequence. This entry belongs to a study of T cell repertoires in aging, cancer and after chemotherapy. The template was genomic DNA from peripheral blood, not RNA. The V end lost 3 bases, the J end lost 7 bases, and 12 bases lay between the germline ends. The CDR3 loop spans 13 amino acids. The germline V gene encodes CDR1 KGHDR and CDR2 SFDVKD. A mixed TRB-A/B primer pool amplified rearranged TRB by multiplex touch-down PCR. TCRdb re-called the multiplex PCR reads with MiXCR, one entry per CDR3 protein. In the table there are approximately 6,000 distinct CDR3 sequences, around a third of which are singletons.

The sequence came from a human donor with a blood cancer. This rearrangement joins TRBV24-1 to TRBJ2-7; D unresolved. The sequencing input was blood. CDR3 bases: TGTGCCACCAGTGATCCGGGCGAATTGGAGCAGTACTTC. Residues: CATSDPGELEQYF.